This is a list of T cell receptor beta chains from one sample in a study of CD4 T cells in relation to SARS-CoV-2 and coronaviruses. These receptors' targets are unknown. Some clones are missing from TCRdb's copy, which holds only in-frame ones; the method was immunoSEQ multiplex PCR. The sample yields under 25,000 clones, over 65% seen once. The sequenced sample was CD4+ T cells from PBMCs, cultured in vitro. The receptor set was obtained from a human donor in good health. CDR3s include the opening cysteine and the closing phenylalanine or tryptophan. Each record gives: CDR3 length, V gene, J gene, D gene, clone size, CDR3 protein, CDR3 DNA. The D gene is left open where the match is weak. Rows may omit the clone size; those that give it use once, few, many or a size class.

>15|TRBV9|TRBJ1-6|TRBD1|-
CASTPGGSYNSPLHF
TGTGCCAGCACTCCAGGGGGCTCCTATAATTCACCCCTCCACTTT
>14|TRBV6-5|TRBJ2-7|TRBD1|-
CASRYGQGKYEQYF
TGTGCCAGCAGGTACGGACAGGGAAAATACGAGCAGTACTTC
>15|TRBV6-5|TRBJ1-2|TRBD1|-
CASSLTGGEPYGYTF
TGTGCCAGCAGTCTGACAGGGGGGGAGCCGTATGGCTACACCTTC
>15|TRBV11-3|TRBJ2-3|-|-
CASSPGERSTDTQYF
TGTGCCAGCAGCCCCGGGGAGCGAAGCACAGATACGCAGTATTTT
>14|TRBV5-1|TRBJ2-7|-|once
CASSLAENSYEQYF
TGCGCCAGCAGCTTGGCCGAGAACTCCTACGAGCAGTACTTC
>18|TRBV4-1|TRBJ2-1|TRBD2|few
CASSQVSGLAGGPNEQFF
TGCGCCAGCAGCCAAGTCTCAGGACTAGCGGGAGGGCCCAATGAGCAGTTCTTC
>13|TRBV9|TRBJ2-3|-|-
CASSVAALDTQYF
TGTGCCAGCAGCGTAGCAGCACTAGATACGCAGTATTTT
>16|TRBV6-5|TRBJ2-7|-|-
CASSYSSGRSTYEQYF
TGTGCCAGCAGTTATAGTTCGGGCAGGTCGACCTACGAGCAGTACTTC
>14|TRBV9|TRBJ1-3|-|-
CASSTGASGNTIYF
TGTGCCAGCAGCACTGGGGCTTCTGGAAACACCATATATTTT
>15|TRBV19|TRBJ1-3|-|-
CASSIMSSSGNTIYF
TGTGCCAGTAGTATCATGAGTAGCTCTGGAAACACCATATATTTT
>14|TRBV28|TRBJ1-6|-|-
CASSPPSLRSPLHF
TGTGCCAGCAGTCCCCCTAGTTTGCGTTCACCCCTCCACTTT
>13|TRBV12-3/TRBV12-4|TRBJ2-7|TRBD2|-
CASSGLALGEQYF
TGTGCCAGCAGTGGACTAGCCCTCGGCGAGCAGTACTTC
>15|TRBV6-2/TRBV6-3|TRBJ1-5|-|-
CASSYHAGSHQPQHF
TGTGCCAGCAGTTACCATGCAGGGTCCCATCAGCCCCAGCATTTT
>15|TRBV7-2|TRBJ1-1|TRBD1|-
CASSRPGQGRTEAFF
TGTGCCAGCAGTAGACCGGGACAGGGAAGAACTGAAGCTTTCTTT
>13|TRBV5-1|TRBJ1-1|TRBD1|-
CATRDRMNTEAFF
TGCGCCACACGGGACAGGATGAACACTGAAGCTTTCTTT
>13|TRBV29-1|TRBJ2-3|-|-
CSLCLPGADTQYF
TGCAGCCTATGCCTCCCGGGGGCAGATACGCAGTATTTT
>12|TRBV20-1|TRBJ1-2|-|-
CSASPQNYGYTF
TGCAGTGCTAGTCCTCAGAACTATGGCTACACCTTC
>16|TRBV4-3|TRBJ2-4|-|-
CASSQDIGAAKNIQYF
TGCGCCAGCAGCCAAGACATCGGGGCAGCCAAAAACATTCAGTACTTC
>13|TRBV12-3/TRBV12-4|TRBJ2-7|-|-
CASSTLMGVEQYF
TGTGCCAGCAGCACATTAATGGGGGTCGAGCAGTACTTC
>13|TRBV5-1|TRBJ2-7|-|-
CASSLGGGYEQYF
TGCGCCAGCAGCTTGGGGGGAGGCTACGAGCAGTACTTC
>15|TRBV2|TRBJ1-5|TRBD1|-
CASSDRGVSNQPQHF
TGTGCCAGCAGTGACAGGGGGGTGAGCAATCAGCCCCAGCATTTT
>16|TRBV4-2|TRBJ1-2|-|-
CASSQEGTHTIDGYTF
TGTGCCAGCAGCCAAGAGGGGACACACACCATTGACGGCTACACCTTC
>15|TRBV19|TRBJ2-5|TRBD1|-
CASSILGTGVETQYF
TGTGCCAGTAGTATACTAGGGACAGGGGTGGAGACCCAGTACTTC
>14|TRBV7-2|TRBJ2-7|-|once
CASSSGTGSVEQYF
TGTGCCAGCAGCTCTGGGACTGGCTCAGTCGAGCAGTACTTC
>15|TRBV28|TRBJ1-2|TRBD1|-
CASRTGYLLNYGYTF
TGTGCCAGCAGGACAGGGTACCTCCTAAACTATGGCTACACCTTC
>14|TRBV18|TRBJ2-6|-|-
CASSQTDGANVLTF
TGTGCCAGCTCACAGACCGACGGGGCCAACGTCCTGACTTTC